The 17 T cell receptor beta chains listed next were all sequenced from one sample in a study of Graves' ophthalmopathy and Graves' hyperthyroidism. From RNA, the CDR3 regions of TCR beta chains were amplified and sequenced. First-round RT-PCR with HTBI primers preceded a second-round multiplex PCR. TCRdb itself ran the multiplex PCR reads through MiXCR, one entry per CDR3 protein. The sample has more than 550,000 distinct CDR3 sequences; over 40% are singletons. The sequenced sample consisted of peripheral blood. The origin of the receptors is an adult man with Graves' ophthalmopathy.

CDR3 residues: CASSYIPPAGQSSGANVLTF. The CDR3 DNA reads as TGTGCCAGCAGTTACATCCCCCCCGCGGGACAGTCCTCTGGGGCCAACGTCCTGACTTTC. The rearrangement uses TRBV6-2 or TRBV6-3 and TRBJ2-6; possibly TRBD1 for D (7 bases). Germline-derived CDR1 and CDR2 are MNHEY and SVGEGT. V was trimmed by 2 bases and J by 0 bases, leaving 20 bases between them. The CDR3 sequence is 20 residues long.

This clonotype appeared a few times. Germline is not matched at one junction end, which may reflect a read error. The genes are TRBV9 and TRBJ1-1; D uncertain. The CDR3 totals 15 residues. The germline CDR1 and CDR2 sequences are SGDLS and YYNGEE. CDR3 region: CASSRQGLSDTEAFF. Here the CDR3 DNA reads TGTGCCAGCAGCCGCCAAGGACTGAGCGACACTGAAGCCTTCTTT. The full variable domain, completed using reference TRBV9 and TRBJ1-1, is DSGVTQTPKHLITATGQRVTLRCSPRSGDLSVYWYQQSLDQGLQFLIQYYNGEERAKGNILERFSAQQFPDLHSELNLSSLELGDSALYFCASSRQGLSDTEAFFGQGTRLTVV.

The chain employs TRBV4-1 and TRBJ2-5, with 11 bases lining up with TRBD1. Germline V CDR1 and CDR2: MGHRA, YSYEKL. This CDR3 has 15 residues. Losses at the gene ends were 1 base for V and 4 bases for J; bases not matched to a gene: 2. The CDR3: CASSQGTGGAETQYF. In nucleotides, the CDR3 is TGCGCCAGCAGCCAAGGGACAGGGGGCGCAGAGACCCAGTACTTC.

This sequence joins TRBV19 and TRBJ2-7; maybe TRBD1 (7 bases). V shed 3 bases and J shed 0 bases, with 15 bases lying between them. The CDR3 loop spans 16 amino acids. The germline gives CDR1 LNHDA, CDR2 SQIVND (reference sequence). In nucleotides, the CDR3 is TGTGCCAGTAGTATGGGGGCGGGACAGTCCTCCTACGAGCAGTACTTC. Translation: CASSMGAGQSSYEQYF.

This clonotype was observed at least ten times. This rearrangement joins TRBV7-9 to TRBJ2-7; 8 nucleotides line up with TRBD2. J was trimmed by 0 bases and V by 3 bases; bases with no gene match: 7. Germline lookup yields CDR1 SEHNR and CDR2 FQNEAQ (reference sequence). The CDR3 is made up of 16 amino acids. Written as DNA, the CDR3 is TGTGCCAGCAGCTTCGGGGGCGGGAGGTCCTCCTACGAGCAGTACTTC. Translated, it gives CASSFGGGRSSYEQYF.

Notes on this clonotype: A read error is possible here, since a much larger clone lies one base away. This chain uses TRBV7-2 with TRBJ1-1; 8 bases are shared with TRBD1. CDR3 length equals 14 residues. Trimming removed 5 bases from V and 6 bases from J; junction bases left unmatched: 8. Germline CDR1 and CDR2: SGHTA and FQGNSA. The CDR3 DNA follows: TGTGCCAGCAGCATCAGACAGGGGCACGCTGAAGCTTTCTTT. It yields the protein CASSIRQGHAEAFF.

This clonotype was picked up many times. Since a much larger clone is just one base distant, this may be a read error. The chain joins TRBV7-9 to TRBJ2-7, with D possibly called TRBD1 or TRBD2 (5 bases each). The CDR3 extends over 14 amino acids. Germline V gives CDR1 SEHNR, CDR2 FQNEAQ (reference sequence). Trimming pared 1 base from V and 2 bases from J, leaving 9 bases between. The CDR3 bases are TGTGCCAGCAGCTTAGGGGACGGAGCCTACGAGCAGTACTTC. Its translation: CASSLGDGAYEQYF.

A word on this clonotype: A junction boundary mismatches the germline segment, possibly from a read error. The chain joins TRBV11-2 to TRBJ1-1, with TRBD1 identical over 9 bases. CDR3 length: 13 amino acids. Germline CDR1 is SGHAT and CDR2 is FQNNGV. The CDR3 region is CASSLLTGGDRAF. Here the CDR3 DNA reads TGTGCCAGCAGCCTCCTGACAGGGGGGGATCGGGCCTTT.

The V gene is TRBV5-6, the J gene TRBJ1-2, with 8 nucleotides matching TRBD1. Trimming cost V 3 bases and J 4 bases; bases outside gene matches: 5. CDR1 is SGHDT, CDR2 YYEEEE, per germline. The length of the CDR3 is 14 residues. The CDR3 DNA reads as TGTGCCAGCAGCTGGGGGACAGGCTCCTATGGCTACACCTTC. Its protein product is CASSWGTGSYGYTF.

This clonotype was picked up many times. This chain links TRBV19 with TRBJ1-2, with D possibly TRBD1 on 6 matching bases. Germline assignment: CDR1 LNHDA and CDR2 SQIVND (reference sequence). This CDR3 is 12 amino acids long. Trimming cost V 9 bases and J 4 bases, with 12 bases left between them. The CDR3 loop is CASATGSYGYTF. In DNA form, the CDR3 reads TGTGCCAGCGCCACAGGGAGCTATGGCTACACCTTC.

The chain couples TRBV2 to TRBJ2-7, with a weak D call TRBD2 (5 bases). This CDR3 region has 14 residues. Trimming stripped 5 bases from V and 5 bases from J, with 16 bases between. Germline CDR1 SNHLY, CDR2 FYNNEI. This chain's CDR3 is CASSYRGGVHEQYF. CDR3 DNA sequence: TGTGCCAGCAGTTACCGCGGAGGCGTCCACGAGCAGTACTTC.

This chain uses TRBV7-9 with TRBJ1-4; tentative D call: TRBD1 (5 bases). Between the trimmed V and J ends, which lost 4 bases and 8 bases, there was a span of 14 bases. From germline, CDR1 is SEHNR and CDR2 FQNEAQ (reference sequence). This CDR3 has 14 residues. CDR3 coding DNA: TGTGCCAGCAGCTCCGGGACGGCTATGGAAAAACTGTTTTTT. Translated: CASSSGTAMEKLFF.

This chain uses TRBV6-5 with TRBJ2-7; 10 bases are a match to TRBD1. The CDR3 is 13 amino acids. Germline V gives CDR1 MNHEY, CDR2 SVGAGI. The V segment lost 5 bases and the J segment 6 bases; nucleotides outside the gene matches: 4. CDR3 nucleotides: TGTGCCAGCAGTGACAGGGGGCCTAGCGAGCAGTACTTC. Translating it yields CASSDRGPSEQYF.

This clonotype was counted at least ten times. The gene calls are TRBV12-3 or TRBV12-4 and TRBJ2-7, with D possibly matching TRBD2 (7 bases). V lost 5 bases, J lost 0 bases, and 14 bases lay in between. CDR3 length: 15 amino acids. The CDR3 loop reads CASSRAGHYSYEQYF. CDR3 DNA sequence: TGTGCCAGCAGTCGAGCGGGACACTACTCCTACGAGCAGTACTTC.

The CDR3 spells CASRPRDRGWSEAFF. CDR3 DNA: TGTGCCAGCAGACCTCGGGACAGGGGGTGGTCTGAAGCTTTCTTT. The chain employs TRBV12-3 or TRBV12-4 and TRBJ1-1; 11 bases map to TRBD1. This CDR3 comprises 15 residues. After removal of 6 bases from V and 6 bases from J, the junction contained 9 bases not matched to a gene.

The rearrangement uses TRBV25-1 and TRBJ1-2; 7 bases line up with TRBD1. Germline assignment: CDR1 MGHDK and CDR2 SYGVNS. This CDR3 comprises 12 residues. The V and J ends lost 7 bases and 4 bases, in that order; junction bases with no gene match: 3. The CDR3 DNA reads as TGTGCCAGCAAGGACAGGCGCTATGGCTACACCTTC. Protein product: CASKDRRYGYTF.

The chain combines TRBV5-8 with TRBJ1-5; D is possibly TRBD1 (6 bases). The CDR3 extends over 15 amino acids. From germline, CDR1 is SGHTS and CDR2 YDEGEE. The ends were cut back, 5 bases at V and 0 bases at J, with 12 bases in the middle. CDR3 sequence: CASRTGQNSNQPQHF. The CDR3 coding sequence is TGTGCCAGCAGGACGGGACAAAATAGCAATCAGCCCCAGCATTTT. Using reference TRBV5-8 and TRBJ1-5 for the parts outside the CDR3, the full variable domain is EAGVTQSPTHLIKTRGQQATLRCSPISGHTSVYWYQQALGLGLQFLLWYDEGEERNRGNFPPRFSGRQFPNYSSELNVNALELEDSALYLCASRTGQNSNQPQHFGDGTRLSIL.